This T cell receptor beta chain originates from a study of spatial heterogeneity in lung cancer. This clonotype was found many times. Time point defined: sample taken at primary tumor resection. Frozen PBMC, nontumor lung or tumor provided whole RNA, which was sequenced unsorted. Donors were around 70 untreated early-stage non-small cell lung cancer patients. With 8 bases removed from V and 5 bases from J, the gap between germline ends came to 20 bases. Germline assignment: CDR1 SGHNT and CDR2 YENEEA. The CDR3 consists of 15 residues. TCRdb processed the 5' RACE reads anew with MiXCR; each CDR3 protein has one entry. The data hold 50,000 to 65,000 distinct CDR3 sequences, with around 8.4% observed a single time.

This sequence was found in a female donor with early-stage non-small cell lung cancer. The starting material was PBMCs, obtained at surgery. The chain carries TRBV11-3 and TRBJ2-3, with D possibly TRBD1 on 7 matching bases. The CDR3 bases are TGTGCCAGCGGGGCCAGGGGGGCCAGCGTAGATACGCAGTATTTT. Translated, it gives CASGARGASVDTQYF.